A single sample gave rise to the 25 T cell receptor beta chains below, sequenced in a study of shared clonotypes between healthy human individuals (TCRdb year 2020). CD8 naive samples were CD45RO-negative cells positively selected for CCR7, giving a CD45RA+CCR7+ population that excluded TemRA cells. Libraries were prepared through the immunoSEQ multiplex PCR assay. The table was pulled from immuneACCESS by TCRdb, which kept in-frame rearrangements only. Such tables lose some clones; where checked, under half of the loss comes from unresolved V genes, and the rest has no known cause. This sample lists 2 million or so clones; roughly 95% were detected once. Roughly 1% of the sample belongs to the ten largest clones. Material: naive CD8+ T cells sorted from blood. The intended sense of this specimen's cell subset or site label: CD45RA+CCR7+. The receptors were sampled from a man aged 18 to 30 in good health.

The J gene is TRBJ2-3, the V gene TRBV13; D unresolved. The germline CDR1 and CDR2 sequences are PRHDT and FYEKMQ (reference sequence). The CDR3 totals 15 residues. The germline V and J ends were trimmed by 5 bases and 4 bases, with 16 bases remaining between them. CDR3 DNA sequence: TGTGCCAGCAGCGGCACTACCCTCTATCCAGATACGCAGTATTTT. Residues: CASSGTTLYPDTQYF.

The V call is TRBV9, the J call TRBJ1-2; TRBD1 is a possible D gene (6 bases). V was clipped by 4 bases and J by 7 bases, with 11 bases between them. Germline V gene lookup returns CDR1 SGDLS and CDR2 YYNGEE. The CDR3 totals 12 residues. CDR3 in amino acids: CASSTGQSGYTF. CDR3 DNA sequence: TGTGCCAGCAGCACAGGACAGTCTGGCTACACCTTC.

V gene TRBV4-1 combines with J gene TRBJ2-4; D perhaps matches TRBD2 (5 bases). The CDR3 loop spans 14 amino acids. The germline CDR1 and CDR2 sequences are MGHRA and YSYEKL. V was shortened by 0 bases and J by 8 bases, with 11 bases between the two germline ends. In DNA, the CDR3 is TGCGCCAGCAGCCAAGAGTCGGGGTTAGACATTCAGTACTTC. Its protein is CASSQESGLDIQYF.

The chain joins TRBV4-2 to TRBJ2-3, with D possibly matching TRBD2 (6 bases). Trimming took 0 bases from V and 1 from J, leaving 8 bases between them. The germline V gene encodes CDR1 LGHNA and CDR2 YNFKEQ. This CDR3 comprises 15 residues. The CDR3 sequence is CASSQESGGTDTQYF. CDR3 coding DNA: TGTGCCAGCAGCCAAGAATCGGGGGGCACAGATACGCAGTATTTT.

This clone was seen only once. The rearrangement uses TRBV4-1 and TRBJ2-7, with 7 bases fitting TRBD1. The length of the CDR3 is 15 residues. Losses at the gene ends were 3 bases for V and 5 bases for J; bases not matched to a gene: 10. Germline V gene lookup returns CDR1 MGHRA and CDR2 YSYEKL. CDR3 amino acids: CASSHPGQDFNEQYF. CDR3 bases: TGCGCCAGCAGCCACCCCGGACAGGATTTCAACGAGCAGTACTTC.

The chain couples TRBV15 to TRBJ1-4, with a weak D call TRBD1 (5 bases). Trimming stripped 2 bases from V and 8 bases from J, with 12 bases between. This CDR3 region has 14 residues. Germline V gene lookup returns CDR1 LNHNV and CDR2 YYDKDF (reference sequence). The CDR3 DNA is TGTGCCACCAGCAGATCGCAGGGTGGCGAAAAACTGTTTTTT. As protein: CATSRSQGGEKLFF.

V gene TRBV5-6 combines with J gene TRBJ2-2, with D perhaps matching TRBD1 or TRBD2 (6 bases each). V was pared by 7 bases and J by 4 bases, with 17 bases between. Germline CDR1 and CDR2: SGHDT and YYEEEE. This CDR3 comprises 15 residues. The CDR3 DNA reads as TGTGCCAGCTCTGAGTACGGAGGGGGCACCGGGGAGCTGTTTTTT. Its protein is CASSEYGGGTGELFF. The full variable domain, with the rest looked up from reference TRBV5-6 and TRBJ2-2, is DAGVTQSPTHLIKTRGQQVTLRCSPKSGHDTVSWYQQALGQGPQFIFQYYEEEERQRGNFPDRFSGHQFPNYSSELNVNALLLGDSALYLCASSEYGGGTGELFFGEGSRLTVL.

This clone was seen a single time. The chain carries TRBV27 and TRBJ2-7; 7 nucleotides agree with TRBD1. The CDR3 spans 17 residues. CDR1 MNHEY and CDR2 SMNVEV come from the germline V gene (reference sequence). Germline trimming cut 0 bases from V and 2 bases from J; bases unmatched to any gene: 10. CDR3 protein: CASSLSQGDRDPYEQYF. CDR3 DNA: TGTGCCAGCAGTTTATCGCAGGGAGACAGGGATCCCTACGAGCAGTACTTC.

The genes are TRBV5-5 and TRBJ2-7, with TRBD2 matching over 9 bases. The germline gives CDR1 SGHKS, CDR2 YYEKEE (reference sequence). V lost 3 bases and J lost 1; bases outside the gene matches: 5. The CDR3 spans 15 residues. The CDR3 loop is CASSWRLAESYEQYF. The CDR3 DNA sequence: TGTGCCAGCAGCTGGAGACTAGCGGAGTCCTACGAGCAGTACTTC.

This chain joins TRBV7-9 and TRBJ1-2; D unclear. CDR1 SEHNR and CDR2 FQNEAQ come from the germline V gene (reference sequence). V was shortened by 1 base and J by 8 bases, with 14 bases between the two germline ends. CDR3 length: 14 amino acids. This CDR3 is CASSLETRSGGYTF. CDR3 nucleotide sequence: TGTGCCAGCAGCTTAGAGACCAGGTCGGGAGGCTACACCTTC.

Worth noting for this clone: Other DNA sequences from this sample encode an identical CDR3 as well. The chain recombines TRBV7-9 with TRBJ1-1; tentative D call: TRBD1 (5 bases). There are 13 residues in the CDR3. Deletions cut 4 bases from V and 1 base from J, with 7 bases between. Germline lookup yields CDR1 SEHNR and CDR2 FQNEAQ (reference sequence). CDR3 loop: CASSSTENTEAFF. In DNA form, the CDR3 reads TGTGCCAGCAGCTCGACAGAGAACACTGAAGCTTTCTTT.

With regard to this clone: The same CDR3 can be traced to other DNA sequences in this sample. This chain joins TRBV7-9 and TRBJ2-7, with D hard to call. V was cut by 1 base and J by 3 bases, with 10 bases left in between. The CDR3 has 14 amino acids. Looked up from germline, CDR1 is SEHNR and CDR2 is FQNEAQ (reference sequence). CDR3 nucleotides: TGTGCCAGCAGCTTAGTTGGTAACAGCTACGAGCAGTACTTC. Its protein is CASSLVGNSYEQYF.

The chain carries TRBV28 and TRBJ1-2; 8 bases line up with TRBD1. CDR1 and CDR2 (germline): MDHEN, SYDVKM. The CDR3 contains 15 residues. V shed 3 bases, J shed 3 bases, and the junction held 6 bases outside the gene matches. The CDR3 region has the DNA TGTGCCAGCAGTTTGGACAGGGTAAGGGACTATGGCTACACCTTC. It is translated as CASSLDRVRDYGYTF.

The chain uses TRBV5-1 and TRBJ2-7; 10 bases agree with TRBD2. From germline, CDR1 is SGHRS and CDR2 YFSETQ. This CDR3 region has 14 residues. The V gene end was trimmed by 4 bases and the J gene end by 4 bases; junction bases not matched to a gene: 5. The CDR3 nucleotides are TGCGCCAGCAGCAAGGGACTAGCGAGTTACGAGCAGTACTTC. Its protein is CASSKGLASYEQYF.

V is TRBV11-3 and J is TRBJ2-1; D is tentatively TRBD1 or TRBD2 (5 bases each). CDR1 and CDR2 from the germline V gene are SGHNT and YENEEA. This CDR3 region has 16 residues. Between the trimmed V and J ends, which lost 5 bases and 2 bases, there was a span of 16 bases. CDR3 residues: CASSPSTTGPYNEQFF. In nucleotides, the CDR3 is TGTGCCAGCAGCCCTAGCACCACAGGTCCCTACAATGAGCAGTTCTTC.

This chain connects TRBV11-2 to TRBJ2-7, with TRBD2 as a possible D gene (6 bases). This CDR3 contains 15 residues. V lost 7 bases to trimming and J lost 1 base, with 17 bases between them. Germline V gene data show CDR1 as SGHAT and CDR2 as FQNNGV. For the CDR3, the DNA is TGTGCCAGCAAAAGCTACGGGAGAGAGTCCTACGAGCAGTACTTC. Encoded protein: CASKSYGRESYEQYF.

V and J are TRBV4-1 and TRBJ2-1, with D possibly being TRBD1 (5 bases). Trimming stripped 4 bases from V and 1 base from J, with 14 bases between. The length of the CDR3 is 16 residues. Looked up from germline, CDR1 is MGHRA and CDR2 is YSYEKL. CDR3 bases: TGCGCCAGCAGCCGTAATGGACACCTATCCTACAATGAGCAGTTCTTC. Encoded protein: CASSRNGHLSYNEQFF.

This clone was recorded only once. V is TRBV10-3 and J is TRBJ2-5, with a weak D call TRBD1 (5 bases). The germline V and J ends were trimmed by 3 bases and 1 base, with 9 bases remaining between them. From germline, CDR1 is ENHRY and CDR2 SYGVKD. The CDR3 runs 14 residues. The CDR3 sequence is CAISDDSIQETQYF. CDR3 in DNA: TGTGCCATCAGTGACGACAGTATCCAAGAGACCCAGTACTTC.

The rearrangement links TRBV7-6 to TRBJ2-7, with a possible D match to TRBD1 (5 bases). Germline V gene data show CDR1 as SGHVS and CDR2 as FNYEAQ. The CDR3 has 13 residues. The V end was cut by 0 bases, the J end by 7 bases, with 10 bases between. CDR3 in DNA: TGTGCCAGCAGCTTAGCTATAGGGGTTGAGCAGTACTTC. Translation: CASSLAIGVEQYF.

The V call is TRBV11-2, the J call TRBJ1-1; no firm D call. Germline V CDR1 and CDR2: SGHAT, FQNNGV. This CDR3 is built from 15 residues. V was clipped by 1 base and J by 3 bases, with 12 bases between them. As DNA, the CDR3 is TGTGCCAGCAGCTTAGTTAGCGCGGAAGACACTGAAGCTTTCTTT. This codes for CASSLVSAEDTEAFF.

The V gene is TRBV7-9, the J gene TRBJ1-2; 8 positions match TRBD1. Germline lookup yields CDR1 SEHNR and CDR2 FQNEAQ (reference sequence). This CDR3 spans 13 amino acids. The ends lost 5 bases at V and 7 bases at J; junction bases unmatched: 6. CDR3 nucleotide sequence: TGTGCCAGCAGCACGACAGGGGACGGTGGCTACACCTTC. As protein: CASSTTGDGGYTF.

The rearrangement uses TRBV5-4 and TRBJ1-1; no clear D. The CDR3 contains 12 residues. The germline V gene encodes CDR1 SGHNT and CDR2 YYREEE (reference sequence). V was clipped by 7 bases and J by 2 bases, with 9 bases between them. Here the CDR3 reads CASGVTNTEAFF. The CDR3 DNA sequence: TGTGCCAGCGGGGTTACAAACACTGAAGCTTTCTTT.

This clone came up once. The chain is built from TRBV6-1 and TRBJ1-2, with D possibly matching TRBD1 (5 bases). CDR1 is MNHNS, CDR2 SASEGT, per germline. This CDR3 has 14 amino acids. Trimming stripped 5 bases from V and 0 bases from J, with 10 bases between. CDR3 protein: CASSIRQSNYGYTF. CDR3 in DNA: TGTGCCAGCAGTATTCGACAGTCTAACTATGGCTACACCTTC.

A remark on this clone: One end of the junction fails to match germline, which may point to a read error. The V gene is TRBV6-6, the J gene TRBJ2-7; D is undetermined. Germline V gene sequence: CDR1 MNHNY, CDR2 SVGAGI (reference sequence). This CDR3 has 11 amino acids. For the CDR3, the DNA is TGTGCCAGCAGCCTCTCCTCCGAGCAGTACTTC. Translated: CASSLSSEQYF.

V usage is TRBV27 and J usage is TRBJ2-1, with D perhaps assigned TRBD1 or TRBD2 (5 bases each). Germline V lookup: CDR1 MNHEY, CDR2 SMNVEV (reference sequence). Deletions cut 7 bases from V and 5 bases from J, with 12 bases between. This CDR3 is built from 13 residues. The CDR3 sequence is CASKLQGHNEQFF. The CDR3 DNA reads as TGTGCCAGCAAGCTTCAGGGACACAATGAGCAGTTCTTC.